This TCR beta chain was sequenced for a study of T cells in Graves' hyperthyroidism and ophthalmopathy. Whole-study results and caveats: Onset of ophthalmopathy came a median approximately 6.5 months after the model predicted it.

TCR beta CDR3 sequences were amplified from RNA transcripts. TCR CDR3 underwent first-round RT-PCR with the HTBI primer set. TCRdb reprocessed the multiplex PCR reads via MiXCR and lists one record per CDR3 protein. The sample comprises roughly 380,000 distinct CDR3 sequences, approximately 12% of which are singletons, and around 21% rests with the top ten. This clonotype was seen many times. The antigen is not known. The CDR3 spans 13 residues. Germline V lookup: CDR1 MDHEN, CDR2 SYDVKM. V shed 6 bases, J shed 8 bases, and the junction held 9 bases outside the gene matches. The sample comprised blood. The chain carries TRBV28 and TRBJ1-2; 7 nucleotides line up with TRBD1. The receptor was derived from a man aged 30 to 39 with Graves' hyperthyroidism that later progressed to Graves' ophthalmopathy. The DNA of the CDR3 is TGTGCCAGCAGCTACAGGGGAGGTGAAGGCTACACCTTC. Translation: CASSYRGGEGYTF.